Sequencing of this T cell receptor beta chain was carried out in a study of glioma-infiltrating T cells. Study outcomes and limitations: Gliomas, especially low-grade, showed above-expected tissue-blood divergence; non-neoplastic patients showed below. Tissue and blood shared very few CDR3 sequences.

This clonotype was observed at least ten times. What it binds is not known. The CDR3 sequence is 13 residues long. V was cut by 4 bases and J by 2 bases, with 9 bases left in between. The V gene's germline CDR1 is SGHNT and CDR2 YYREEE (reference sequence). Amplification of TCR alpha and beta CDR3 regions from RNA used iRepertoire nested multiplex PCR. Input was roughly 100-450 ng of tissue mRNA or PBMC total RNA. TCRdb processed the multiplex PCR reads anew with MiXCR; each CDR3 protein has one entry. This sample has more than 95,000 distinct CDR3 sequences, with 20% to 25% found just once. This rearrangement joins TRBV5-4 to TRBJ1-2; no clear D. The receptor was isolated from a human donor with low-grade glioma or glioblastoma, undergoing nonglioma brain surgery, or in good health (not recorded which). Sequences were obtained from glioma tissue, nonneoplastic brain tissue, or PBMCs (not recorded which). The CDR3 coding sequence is TGTGCCAGCAGCGCTACAACGAACTATGGCTACACCTTC. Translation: CASSATTNYGYTF. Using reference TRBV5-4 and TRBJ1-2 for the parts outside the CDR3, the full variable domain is ETGVTQSPTHLIKTRGQQVTLRCSSQSGHNTVSWYQQALGQGPQFIFQYYREEENGRGNFPPRFSGLQFPNYSSELNVNALELDDSALYLCASSATTNYGYTFGSGTRLTVV.